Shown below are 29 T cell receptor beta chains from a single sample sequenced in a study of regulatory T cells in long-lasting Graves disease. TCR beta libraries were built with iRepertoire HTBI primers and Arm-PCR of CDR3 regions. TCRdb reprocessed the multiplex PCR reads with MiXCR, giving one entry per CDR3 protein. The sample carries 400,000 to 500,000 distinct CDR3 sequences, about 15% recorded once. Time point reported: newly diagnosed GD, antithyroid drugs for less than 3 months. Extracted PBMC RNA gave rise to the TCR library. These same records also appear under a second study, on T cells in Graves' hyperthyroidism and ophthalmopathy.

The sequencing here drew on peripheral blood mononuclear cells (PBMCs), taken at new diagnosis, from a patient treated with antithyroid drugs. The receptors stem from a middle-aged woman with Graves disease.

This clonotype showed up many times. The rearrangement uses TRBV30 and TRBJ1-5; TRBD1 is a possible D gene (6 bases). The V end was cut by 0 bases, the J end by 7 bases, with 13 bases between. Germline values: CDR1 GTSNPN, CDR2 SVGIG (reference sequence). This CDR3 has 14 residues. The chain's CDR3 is CAWSVHGGRQPQHF. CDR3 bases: TGTGCCTGGAGTGTACACGGGGGCCGACAGCCCCAGCATTTT. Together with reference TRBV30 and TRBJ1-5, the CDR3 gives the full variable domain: SQTIHQWPATLVQPVGSPLSLECTVEGTSNPNLYWYRQAAGRGLQLLFYSVGIGQISSEVPQNLSASRPQDRQFILSSKKLLLSDSGFYLCAWSVHGGRQPQHFGDGTRLSIL.

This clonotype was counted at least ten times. The CDR3 DNA follows: TGTGCCAGCAGTTTATACGAAACGAGGTCCACAGATACGCAGTATTTT. The encoded protein is CASSLYETRSTDTQYF. The gene calls are TRBV12-3 or TRBV12-4 and TRBJ2-3; the D is unclear. CDR3 length: 16 residues. V lost 2 bases and J 2 bases, leaving 14 bases between the germline ends.

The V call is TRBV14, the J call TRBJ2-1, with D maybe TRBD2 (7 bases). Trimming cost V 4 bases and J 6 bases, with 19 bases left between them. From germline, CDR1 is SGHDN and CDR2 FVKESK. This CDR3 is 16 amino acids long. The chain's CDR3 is CASSRRGGGRPNEQFF. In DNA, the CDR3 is TGTGCCAGCAGCCGACGTGGGGGGGGGCGACCCAATGAGCAGTTCTTC.

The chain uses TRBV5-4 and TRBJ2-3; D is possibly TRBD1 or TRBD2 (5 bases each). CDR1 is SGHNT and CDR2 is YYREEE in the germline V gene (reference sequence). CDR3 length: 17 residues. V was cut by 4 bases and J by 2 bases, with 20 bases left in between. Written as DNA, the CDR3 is TGTGCCAGCAGCAAACCTTCAGCAGGGCGGGCCACAGATACGCAGTATTTT. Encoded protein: CASSKPSAGRATDTQYF.

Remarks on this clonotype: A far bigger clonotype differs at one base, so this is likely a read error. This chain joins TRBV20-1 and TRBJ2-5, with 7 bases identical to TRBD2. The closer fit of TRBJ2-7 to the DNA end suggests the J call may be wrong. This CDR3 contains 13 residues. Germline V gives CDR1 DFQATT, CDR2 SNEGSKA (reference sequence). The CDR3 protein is CSAYSGPSYEQYF. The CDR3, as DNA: TGCAGTGCTTATAGCGGGCCCTCCTACGAGCAGTACTTC.

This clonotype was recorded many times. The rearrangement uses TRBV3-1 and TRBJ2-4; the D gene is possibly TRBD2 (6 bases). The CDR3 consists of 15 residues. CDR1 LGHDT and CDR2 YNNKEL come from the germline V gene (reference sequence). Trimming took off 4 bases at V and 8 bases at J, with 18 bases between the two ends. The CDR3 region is CASSPALGRRDIQYF. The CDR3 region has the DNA TGTGCCAGCAGCCCCGCCCTGGGGAGGCGTGACATTCAGTACTTC.

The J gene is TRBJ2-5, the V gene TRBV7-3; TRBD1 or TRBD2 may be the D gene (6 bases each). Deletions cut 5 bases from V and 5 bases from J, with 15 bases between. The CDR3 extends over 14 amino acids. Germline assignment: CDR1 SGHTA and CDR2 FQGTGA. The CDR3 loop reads CASSRGGMRETQYF. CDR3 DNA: TGTGCCAGCAGCCGAGGGGGGATGAGGGAGACCCAGTACTTC.

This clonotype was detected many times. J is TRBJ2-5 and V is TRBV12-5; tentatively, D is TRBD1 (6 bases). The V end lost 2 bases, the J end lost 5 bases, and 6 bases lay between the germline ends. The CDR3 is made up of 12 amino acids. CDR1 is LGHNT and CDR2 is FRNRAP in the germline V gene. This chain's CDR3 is CASGLTGETQYF. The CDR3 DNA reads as TGTGCTAGTGGTTTGACAGGGGAGACCCAGTACTTC.

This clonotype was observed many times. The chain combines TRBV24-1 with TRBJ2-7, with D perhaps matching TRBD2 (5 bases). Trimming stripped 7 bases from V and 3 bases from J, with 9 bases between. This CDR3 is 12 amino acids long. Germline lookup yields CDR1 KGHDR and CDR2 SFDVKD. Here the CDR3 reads CATRRRGYEQYF. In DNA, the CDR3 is TGTGCCACCAGGCGACGGGGCTACGAGCAGTACTTC.

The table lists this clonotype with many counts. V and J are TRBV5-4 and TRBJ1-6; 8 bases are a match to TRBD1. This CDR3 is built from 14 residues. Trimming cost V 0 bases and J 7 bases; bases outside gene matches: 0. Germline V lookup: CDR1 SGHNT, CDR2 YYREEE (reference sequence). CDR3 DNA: TGTGCCAGCAGCTTGGACAGGGGGAATTCACCCCTCCACTTT. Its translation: CASSLDRGNSPLHF.

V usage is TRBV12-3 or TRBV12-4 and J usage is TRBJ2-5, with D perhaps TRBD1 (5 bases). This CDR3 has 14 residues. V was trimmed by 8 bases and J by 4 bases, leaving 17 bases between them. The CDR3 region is CASRQAGPVETQYF. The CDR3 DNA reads TGTGCCAGCCGCCAGGCAGGGCCGGTAGAGACCCAGTACTTC.

The CDR3 is CASSRLPMETQYF. CDR3 DNA sequence: TGTGCCAGCTCACGTTTGCCCATGGAGACCCAGTACTTC. The chain combines TRBV18 with TRBJ2-5; D remains ambiguous. V lost 4 bases, J lost 5 bases, and 11 bases lay in between. Per germline, CDR1 KGHSH and CDR2 LQKENI. The CDR3 has 13 residues. The full variable domain, with the rest looked up from reference TRBV18 and TRBJ2-5, is NAGVMQNPRHLVRRRGQEARLRCSPMKGHSHVYWYRQLPEEGLKFMVYLQKENIIDESGMPKERFSAEFPKEGPSILRIQQVVRGDSAAYFCASSRLPMETQYFGPGTRLLVL.

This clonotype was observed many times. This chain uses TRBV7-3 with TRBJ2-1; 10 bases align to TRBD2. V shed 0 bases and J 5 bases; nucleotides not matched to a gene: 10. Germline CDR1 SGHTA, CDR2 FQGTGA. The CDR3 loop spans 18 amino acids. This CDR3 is CASSLTGPAGGPHNEQFF. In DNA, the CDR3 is TGTGCCAGCAGCTTAACGGGTCCAGCGGGAGGGCCGCACAATGAGCAGTTCTTC. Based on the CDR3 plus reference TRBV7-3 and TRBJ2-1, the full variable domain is GAGVSQTPSNKVTEKGKYVELRCDPISGHTALYWYRQSLGQGPEFLIYFQGTGAADDSGLPNDRFFAVRPEGSVSTLKIQRTERGDSAVYLCASSLTGPAGGPHNEQFFGPGTRLTVL.

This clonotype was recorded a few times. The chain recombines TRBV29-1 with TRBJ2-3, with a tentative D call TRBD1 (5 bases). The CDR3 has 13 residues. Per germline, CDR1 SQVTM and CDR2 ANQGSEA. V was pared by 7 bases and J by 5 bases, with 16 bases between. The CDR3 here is CSADGAVVDTQYF. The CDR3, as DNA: TGCAGCGCTGATGGGGCAGTAGTAGATACGCAGTATTTT.

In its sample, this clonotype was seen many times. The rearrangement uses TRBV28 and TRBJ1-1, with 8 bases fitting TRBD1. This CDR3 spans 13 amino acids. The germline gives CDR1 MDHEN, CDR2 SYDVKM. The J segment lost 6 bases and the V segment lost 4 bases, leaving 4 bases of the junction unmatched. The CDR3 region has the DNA TGTGCCAGCAGTTACTCGACAGGGGCTGAAGCTTTCTTT. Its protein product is CASSYSTGAEAFF.

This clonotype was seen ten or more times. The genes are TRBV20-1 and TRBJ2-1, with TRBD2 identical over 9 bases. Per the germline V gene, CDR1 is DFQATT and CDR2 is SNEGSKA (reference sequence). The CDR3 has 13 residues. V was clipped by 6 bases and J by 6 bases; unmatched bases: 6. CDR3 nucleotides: TGCAGTGCGAGCGGGAGGACTCTCAATGAGCAGTTCTTC. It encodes CSASGRTLNEQFF.

CDR3 in amino acids: CASSLAGAFYGYTF. In nucleotides, the CDR3 is TGTGCCAGCAGCTTAGCGGGGGCCTTCTATGGCTACACCTTC. The chain employs TRBV11-3 and TRBJ1-2, with a tentative D call TRBD1 (6 bases). CDR3 length equals 14 residues. Germline CDR1 and CDR2: SGHNT and YENEEA. V was clipped by 1 base and J by 4 bases, with 10 bases between them.

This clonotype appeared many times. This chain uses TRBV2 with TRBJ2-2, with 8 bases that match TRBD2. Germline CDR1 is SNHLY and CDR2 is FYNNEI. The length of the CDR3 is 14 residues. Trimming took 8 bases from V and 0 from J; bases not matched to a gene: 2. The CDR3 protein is CASGAGANTGELFF. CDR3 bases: TGTGCCAGCGGAGCGGGAGCGAACACCGGGGAGCTGTTTTTT.

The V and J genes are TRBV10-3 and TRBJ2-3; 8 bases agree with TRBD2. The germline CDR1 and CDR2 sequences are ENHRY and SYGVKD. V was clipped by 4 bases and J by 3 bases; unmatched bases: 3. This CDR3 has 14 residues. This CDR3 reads CAISVAGRTDTQYF. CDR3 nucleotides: TGTGCCATCAGTGTAGCGGGACGAACAGATACGCAGTATTTT.

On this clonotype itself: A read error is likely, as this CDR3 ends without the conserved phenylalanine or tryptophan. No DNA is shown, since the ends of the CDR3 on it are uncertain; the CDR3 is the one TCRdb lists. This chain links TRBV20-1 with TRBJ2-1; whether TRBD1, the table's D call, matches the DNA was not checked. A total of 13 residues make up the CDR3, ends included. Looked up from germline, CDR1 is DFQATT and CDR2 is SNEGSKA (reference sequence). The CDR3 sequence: CSARDSPTDTQYL.

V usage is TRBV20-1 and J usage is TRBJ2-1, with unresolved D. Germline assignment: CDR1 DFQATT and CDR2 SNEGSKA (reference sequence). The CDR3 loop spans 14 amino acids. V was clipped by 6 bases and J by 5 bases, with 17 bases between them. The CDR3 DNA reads TGCAGTGCCCAAATGTGGGAATCCAACAATGAGCAGTTCTTC. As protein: CSAQMWESNNEQFF.

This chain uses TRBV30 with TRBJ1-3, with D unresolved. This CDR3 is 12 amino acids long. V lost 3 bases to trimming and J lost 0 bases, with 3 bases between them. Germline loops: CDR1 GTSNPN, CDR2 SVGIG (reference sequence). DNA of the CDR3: TGTGCCTGGAGGAACTCTGGAAACACCATATATTTT. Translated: CAWRNSGNTIYF. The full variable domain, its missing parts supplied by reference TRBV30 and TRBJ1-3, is SQTIHQWPATLVQPVGSPLSLECTVEGTSNPNLYWYRQAAGRGLQLLFYSVGIGQISSEVPQNLSASRPQDRQFILSSKKLLLSDSGFYLCAWRNSGNTIYFGEGSWLTVV.

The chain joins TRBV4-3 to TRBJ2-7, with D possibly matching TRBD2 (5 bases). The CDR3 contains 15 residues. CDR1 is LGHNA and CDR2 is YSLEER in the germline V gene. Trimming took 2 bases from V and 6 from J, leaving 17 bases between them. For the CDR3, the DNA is TGCGCCAGCAGCCAAATTTTGTTAGAGGGAGCCGAGCAGTACTTC. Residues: CASSQILLEGAEQYF.

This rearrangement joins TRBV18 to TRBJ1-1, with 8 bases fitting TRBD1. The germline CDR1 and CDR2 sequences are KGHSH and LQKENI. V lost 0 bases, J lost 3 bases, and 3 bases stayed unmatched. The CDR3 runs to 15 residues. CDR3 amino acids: CASSPPPGGHTEAFF. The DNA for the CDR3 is TGTGCCAGCTCACCACCTCCAGGGGGCCACACTGAAGCTTTCTTT.

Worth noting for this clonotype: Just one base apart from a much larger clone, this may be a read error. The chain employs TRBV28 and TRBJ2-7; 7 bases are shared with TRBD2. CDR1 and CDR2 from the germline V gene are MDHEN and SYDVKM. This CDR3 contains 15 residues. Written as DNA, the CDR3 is TGTGCCAGCGGTTTGACTAGCTACGACTCCTACGAGCAGTACTTC. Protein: CASGLTSYDSYEQYF.

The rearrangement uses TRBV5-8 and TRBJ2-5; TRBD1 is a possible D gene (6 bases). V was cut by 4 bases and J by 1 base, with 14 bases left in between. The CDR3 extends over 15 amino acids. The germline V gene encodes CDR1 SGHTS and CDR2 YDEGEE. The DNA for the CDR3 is TGTGCCAGCAGCGGCGTGACAGGCCCCCAAGAGACCCAGTACTTC. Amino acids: CASSGVTGPQETQYF.

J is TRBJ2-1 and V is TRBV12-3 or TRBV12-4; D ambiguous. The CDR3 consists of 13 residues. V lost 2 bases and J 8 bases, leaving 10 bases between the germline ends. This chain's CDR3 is CASSLQLADEQFF. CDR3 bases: TGTGCCAGCAGTTTACAGTTAGCCGATGAGCAGTTCTTC.

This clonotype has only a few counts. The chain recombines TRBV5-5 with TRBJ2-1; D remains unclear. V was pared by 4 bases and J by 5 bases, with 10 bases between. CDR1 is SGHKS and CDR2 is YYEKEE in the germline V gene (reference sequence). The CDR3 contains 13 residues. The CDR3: CASSAGWNNEQFF. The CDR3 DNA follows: TGTGCCAGCAGCGCTGGGTGGAACAATGAGCAGTTCTTC.

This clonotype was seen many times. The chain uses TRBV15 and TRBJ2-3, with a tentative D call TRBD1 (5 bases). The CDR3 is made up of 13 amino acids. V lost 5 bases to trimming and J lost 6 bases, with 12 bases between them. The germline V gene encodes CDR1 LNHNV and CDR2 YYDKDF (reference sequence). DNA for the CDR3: TGTGCCACCAGCCCGACAAGGGGCGATACGCAGTATTTT. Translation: CATSPTRGDTQYF.